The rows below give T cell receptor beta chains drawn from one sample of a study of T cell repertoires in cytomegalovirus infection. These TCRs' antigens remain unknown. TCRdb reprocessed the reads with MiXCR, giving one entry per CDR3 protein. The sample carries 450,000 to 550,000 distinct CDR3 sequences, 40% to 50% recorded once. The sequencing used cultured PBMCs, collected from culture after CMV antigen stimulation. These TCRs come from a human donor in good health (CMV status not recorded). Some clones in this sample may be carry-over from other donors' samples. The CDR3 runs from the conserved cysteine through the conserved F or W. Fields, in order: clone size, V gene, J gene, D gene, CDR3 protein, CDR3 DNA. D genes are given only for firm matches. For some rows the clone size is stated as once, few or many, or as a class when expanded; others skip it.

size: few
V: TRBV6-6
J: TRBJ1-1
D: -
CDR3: CASRRLLGAREAFF
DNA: TGTGCCAGCAGGCGACTGTTAGGTGCCCGTGAAGCTTTCTTT

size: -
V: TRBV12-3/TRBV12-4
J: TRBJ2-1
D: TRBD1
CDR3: CASSSWDRGSGYNEQFF
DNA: TGTGCCAGCAGTTCCTGGGACAGGGGTTCCGGCTACAATGAGCAGTTCTTC

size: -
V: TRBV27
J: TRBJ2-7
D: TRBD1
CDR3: CASSFGTGGGGHPREQYF
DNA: TGTGCCAGCAGTTTCGGGACAGGGGGCGGGGGACATCCTCGCGAGCAGTACTTC

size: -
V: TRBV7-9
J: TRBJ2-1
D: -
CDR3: CASSRRVSYNEQFF
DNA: TGTGCCAGCAGCCGTAGGGTCTCCTACAATGAGCAGTTCTTC

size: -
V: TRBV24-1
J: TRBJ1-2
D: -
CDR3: CATSDLVSYGYTF
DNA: TGTGCCACCAGTGATTTGGTGAGCTATGGCTACACCTTC

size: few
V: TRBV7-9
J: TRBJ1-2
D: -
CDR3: CASSGPANYGYTF
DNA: TGTGCCAGCTCGGGGCCCGCTAACTATGGCTACACCTTC

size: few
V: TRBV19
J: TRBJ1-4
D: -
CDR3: CASSIGPRTYATNEKLFF
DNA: TGTGCCAGTAGTATAGGCCCCCGGACCTATGCAACTAATGAAAAACTGTTTTTT

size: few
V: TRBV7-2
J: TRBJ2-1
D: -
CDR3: CASSLGGVDPFF
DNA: TGTGCCAGCAGCTTAGGGGGCGTGGATCCGTTCTTC

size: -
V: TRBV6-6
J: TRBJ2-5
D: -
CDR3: CVGGAESGTQYF
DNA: TGTGTCGGCGGGGCCGAAAGCGGGACCCAGTACTTC

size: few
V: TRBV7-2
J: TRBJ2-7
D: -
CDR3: CASSLSFRVDEQYF
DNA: TGTGCCAGCAGCTTAAGCTTCAGGGTGGACGAGCAGTACTTC

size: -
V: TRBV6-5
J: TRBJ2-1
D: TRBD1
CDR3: CASSLMPGTGSPYNEQFF
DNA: TGTGCCAGCAGTTTAATGCCCGGGACAGGGTCACCCTACAATGAGCAGTTCTTC

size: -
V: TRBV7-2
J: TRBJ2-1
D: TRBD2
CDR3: CASSPRTSGGALPQFF
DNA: TGTGCCAGCAGCCCCCGGACTAGCGGGGGGGCTTTACCCCAGTTCTTC

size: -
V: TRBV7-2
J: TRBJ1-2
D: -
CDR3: CASSINYGYTF
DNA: TGTGCCAGCAGCATTAACTATGGCTACACCTTC

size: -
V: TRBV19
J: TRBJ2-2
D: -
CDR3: CASSPTVLGPPPGELFF
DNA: TGTGCCAGTAGTCCCACCGTTTTGGGACCCCCTCCCGGGGAGCTGTTTTTT

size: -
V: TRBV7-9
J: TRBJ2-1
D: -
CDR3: CASKLAYANEQFF
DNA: TGTGCCAGCAAACTGGCCTACGCCAATGAGCAGTTCTTC

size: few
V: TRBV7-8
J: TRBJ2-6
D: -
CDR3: CASYLGRASGANVLTF
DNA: TGTGCCAGCTATCTAGGCCGAGCGTCCGGGGCCAACGTCCTGACTTTC

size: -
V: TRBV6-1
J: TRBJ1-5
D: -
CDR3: CASSERRQISNQPQHF
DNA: TGTGCCAGCAGTGAACGGCGGCAGATTAGCAATCAGCCCCAGCATTTT

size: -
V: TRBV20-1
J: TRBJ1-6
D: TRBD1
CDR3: CSASHRAGGNSPLHF
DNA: TGCAGTGCTAGTCATAGGGCAGGGGGAAACTCACCCCTCCACTTT

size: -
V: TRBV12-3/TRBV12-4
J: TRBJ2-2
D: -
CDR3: CASRQTGNTGELFF
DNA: TGTGCCAGCAGGCAGACAGGGAACACCGGGGAGCTGTTTTTT

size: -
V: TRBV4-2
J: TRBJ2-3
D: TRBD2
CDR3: CASRLEVLADDTQYF
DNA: TGTGCCAGCAGGCTAGAAGTTCTAGCGGATGATACGCAGTATTTT

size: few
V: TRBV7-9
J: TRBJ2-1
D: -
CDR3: CASSTHPLWEFNEQFF
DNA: TGTGCCAGCAGCACCCATCCTCTATGGGAGTTCAATGAGCAGTTCTTC

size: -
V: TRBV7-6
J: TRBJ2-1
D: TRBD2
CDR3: CASSLGPSSGRSEQFF
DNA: TGTGCCAGCAGCTTAGGACCTTCTAGCGGGAGAAGTGAGCAGTTCTTC

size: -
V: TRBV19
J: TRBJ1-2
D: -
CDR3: CASSAGTDYGYTF
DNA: TGTGCCAGTAGTGCCGGGACGGATTATGGCTACACCTTC

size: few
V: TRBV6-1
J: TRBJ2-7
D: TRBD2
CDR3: CASSLTSAGGSYEQYF
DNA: TGTGCCAGCAGTTTAACATCAGCGGGAGGGTCCTACGAGCAGTACTTC

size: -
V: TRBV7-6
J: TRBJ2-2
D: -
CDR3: CASSPSRGGTGSGELFF
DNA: TGTGCCAGCAGCCCCTCCAGGGGGGGGACCGGGTCCGGGGAGCTGTTTTTT